The T cell receptor (beta chain) under discussion was sequenced for a study of blood T cell repertoires in COVID-19. The authors' processing: Amplification of reference gene primers was used by the study to estimate nucleated cell counts. Measured with immunoSEQ multiplex PCR; TCRdb has only the in-frame clones, and not every one. V, J and clone size are taken as reported in that table, and D and trimming were inferred from the DNA itself. The sample yields under 300,000 clones, around 82% seen once. Deletions cut 3 bases from V and 4 bases from J, with 9 bases between. Germline loops: CDR1 SGHDN, CDR2 FVKESK. The CDR3 runs to 13 residues.

The V and J genes are TRBV14 and TRBJ1-1; D unresolved. The sequence was obtained from an elderly man with acute or convalescent COVID-19. The sequencing sample was made of peripheral blood. Here the CDR3 DNA reads TGTGCCAGCAGCCATGACCGGGGCACTGAAGCTTTCTTT. This encodes CASSHDRGTEAFF.